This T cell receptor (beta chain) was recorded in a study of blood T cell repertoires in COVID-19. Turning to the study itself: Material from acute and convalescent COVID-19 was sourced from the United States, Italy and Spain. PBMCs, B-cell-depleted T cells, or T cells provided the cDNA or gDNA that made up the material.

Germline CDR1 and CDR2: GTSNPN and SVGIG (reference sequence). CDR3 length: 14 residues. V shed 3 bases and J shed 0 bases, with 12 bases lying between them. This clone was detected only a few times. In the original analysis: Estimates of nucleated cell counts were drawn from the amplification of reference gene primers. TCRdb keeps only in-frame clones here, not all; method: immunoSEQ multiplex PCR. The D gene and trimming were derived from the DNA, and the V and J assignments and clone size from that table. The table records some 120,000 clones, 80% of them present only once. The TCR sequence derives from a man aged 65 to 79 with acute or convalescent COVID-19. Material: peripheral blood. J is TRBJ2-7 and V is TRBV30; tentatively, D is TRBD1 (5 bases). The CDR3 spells CAWSRVSVSYEQYF. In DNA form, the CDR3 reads TGTGCCTGGAGCAGGGTCAGCGTCTCCTACGAGCAGTACTTC. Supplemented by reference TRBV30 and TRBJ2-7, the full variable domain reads SQTIHQWPATLVQPVGSPLSLECTVEGTSNPNLYWYRQAAGRGLQLLFYSVGIGQISSEVPQNLSASRPQDRQFILSSKKLLLSDSGFYLCAWSRVSVSYEQYFGPGTRLTVT.